This T cell receptor beta chain was documented in a study of radiation and T cells in renal cell carcinoma. Study-level findings and limits: No pretreatment tumor biopsies were available for baseline clonotypes.

Assay used: immunoSEQ multiplex PCR; TCRdb lists only in-frame clones, some missing. The sample consists of some 150,000 clones, around four fifths of them appearing once. The time point here: baseline pretreatment blood. Stated treatment: 15 Gy SBRT to primary tumor, nephrectomy 4 weeks later. Serial blood draws occurred at baseline and 2 and 4 weeks post-SBRT. The patient's renal cell carcinoma had clear cell pathology. This CDR3 region has 15 residues. V lost 3 bases and J lost 4; bases outside the gene matches: 7. Germline values: CDR1 SGDLS, CDR2 YYNGEE. Regarding this clone: The antigen remains unidentified.

The rearrangement joins TRBV9 to TRBJ2-4; TRBD1 aligns across 7 bases. The receptor comes from a woman in her forties or fifties with renal cell carcinoma. Source: blood, taken from a patient whose treatment included radiotherapy and nephrectomy. CDR3 bases: TGTGCCAGCAGCGCCGACAGGGAAGAGAAAAACATTCAGTACTTC. Its protein is CASSADREEKNIQYF. Filled out from reference TRBV9 and TRBJ2-4, the complete variable domain reads DSGVTQTPKHLITATGQRVTLRCSPRSGDLSVYWYQQSLDQGLQFLIQYYNGEERAKGNILERFSAQQFPDLHSELNLSSLELGDSALYFCASSADREEKNIQYFGAGTRLSVL.